Presented here are 27 T cell receptor beta chains from one specimen sequenced in a study of control samples from healthy donors and cancer patients. Libraries were prepared by immunoSEQ multiplex PCR; TCRdb keeps only in-frame clonotypes and omits some of them. Seen here are about 140,000 clones, 90% to 95% observed once, and the top ten hold over 10%. The specimen was blood. The receptor source for this set is a middle-aged man in good health.

The J gene is TRBJ1-2, the V gene TRBV7-9, with 11 bases matching TRBD1. Germline V gene lookup returns CDR1 SEHNR and CDR2 FQNEAQ (reference sequence). The ends lost 6 bases at V and 6 bases at J; junction bases unmatched: 6. The CDR3 is 14 residues long. The chain's CDR3 is CASSVQGQGDGYTF. For the CDR3, the DNA is TGTGCCAGCAGTGTACAGGGACAGGGGGATGGCTACACCTTC.

This clone has a single count. The CDR3 nucleotides read TGCGCCAGCAGCCAAGATTGGGGGGCCTTGAACTATGGCTACACCTTC. Protein product: CASSQDWGALNYGYTF. V is TRBV4-3 and J is TRBJ1-2; TRBD1 is a possible D gene (6 bases). Trimming pared 0 bases from V and 2 bases from J, leaving 13 bases between. CDR3 length equals 16 residues. The germline CDR1 and CDR2 sequences are LGHNA and YSLEER.

This clone was observed once. The rearrangement links TRBV6-2 or TRBV6-3 to TRBJ1-2; 11 nucleotides agree with TRBD1. Losses at the gene ends were 2 bases for V and 13 bases for J; bases not matched to a gene: 6. Germline V gene sequence: CDR1 MNHEY, CDR2 SVGEGT. The CDR3 is made up of 13 amino acids. The CDR3 here is CASSYGQGAKGTF. The CDR3, as DNA: TGTGCCAGCAGTTACGGACAGGGGGCGAAGGGCACCTTC.

The V call is TRBV6-5, the J call TRBJ1-2; TRBD1 agrees at 10 bases. Germline V gene lookup returns CDR1 MNHEY and CDR2 SVGAGI. Unmatched junction bases numbered 8, after V lost 0 bases and J lost 7 bases. The CDR3 has 16 residues. As DNA, the CDR3 is TGTGCCAGCAGTTACTCAACCCGGGACAGGGGTCTTGGCTACACCTTC. Translated: CASSYSTRDRGLGYTF.

The chain combines TRBV3-1 (or the pseudogene TRBV3-2) with TRBJ1-2; D gene ambiguous. The CDR3 is made up of 13 amino acids. The V and J ends lost 2 bases and 7 bases respectively, with 11 bases between them. The germline CDR1 and CDR2 sequences are LGHDT and YNNKEL (reference sequence). The CDR3 region is CASSQRSARGYTF. The CDR3 region has the DNA TGTGCCAGCAGCCAACGATCGGCGCGTGGCTACACCTTC.

The J gene is TRBJ1-5, the V gene TRBV29-1; D is unclear. Deletions cut 6 bases from V and 7 bases from J, with 10 bases between. There are 11 residues in the CDR3. Germline lookup yields CDR1 SQVTM and CDR2 ANQGSEA. CDR3 protein: CSVGGEQPQHF. The CDR3 DNA follows: TGCAGCGTCGGAGGTGAGCAGCCCCAGCATTTT.

J is TRBJ2-1 and V is TRBV10-3; D gene unclear. This CDR3 comprises 14 residues. V lost 2 bases and J lost 9, with 14 bases in between. CDR1 and CDR2 (germline): ENHRY, SYGVKD. CDR3 amino acids: CAISEGGGRFEQFF. CDR3 DNA: TGTGCCATCAGTGAGGGCGGCGGCCGATTTGAGCAGTTCTTC.

The chain has TRBV20-1 and TRBJ1-1; the D is unclear. Trimming shortened V by 4 bases and J by 5 bases, and 8 bases separated the two germline ends. Germline CDR1 reads DFQATT; CDR2 reads SNEGSKA (reference sequence). The CDR3 length is 11 residues. The DNA of the CDR3 is TGCAGTGCTATGGTAGAAACTGAAGCTTTCTTT. Protein product: CSAMVETEAFF.

This clone was observed once. The CDR3 region is CASRGTSGRGDEQFF. DNA of the CDR3: TGTGCCAGCAGAGGGACTAGCGGGAGAGGCGATGAGCAGTTCTTC. The rearrangement uses TRBV7-6 and TRBJ2-1; 14 nucleotides line up with TRBD2. This CDR3 has 15 residues. CDR1 SGHVS and CDR2 FNYEAQ come from the germline V gene. The J segment lost 8 bases and the V segment lost 6 bases, leaving 6 bases of the junction unmatched.

The chain combines TRBV27 with TRBJ2-3; 8 nucleotides agree with TRBD2. Germline lookup yields CDR1 MNHEY and CDR2 SMNVEV (reference sequence). Trimming removed 5 bases from V and 3 bases from J; junction bases left unmatched: 4. This CDR3 comprises 14 residues. CDR3 DNA: TGTGCCAGCAGTACGGGAGGGGAGACAGATACGCAGTATTTT. It encodes CASSTGGETDTQYF.

This clone was counted only a few times. J is TRBJ1-6 and V is TRBV3-1 (or the pseudogene TRBV3-2); no definite D call. This CDR3 contains 16 residues. V dropped 1 base and J dropped 4 bases, with 11 bases sitting between them. Germline V gene data show CDR1 as LGHDT and CDR2 as YNNKEL (reference sequence). CDR3 sequence reads: CASSQGTSRYNSPLHF. CDR3 nucleotide sequence: TGTGCCAGCAGCCAAGGAACTTCTCGGTATAATTCACCCCTCCACTTT.

The chain is built from TRBV23-1 and TRBJ1-2, with no clear D. TRBV23-1 is an ORF for which the function is uncertain. There are 15 residues in the CDR3. V was pared by 8 bases and J by 0 bases, with 16 bases between. As DNA, the CDR3 is TGCGCCAGCGCATCTGAGAACGGATCTAACTATGGCTACACCTTC. This encodes CASASENGSNYGYTF.

The genes are TRBV24-1 and TRBJ2-3; tentatively, D is TRBD1 (5 bases). This CDR3 contains 15 residues. The germline CDR1 and CDR2 sequences are KGHDR and SFDVKD. The V end lost 7 bases, the J end lost 1 base, and 14 bases lay between the germline ends. The CDR3 sequence: CATRSGIRGTDTQYF. The CDR3 region has the DNA TGTGCCACCAGGTCAGGGATTCGGGGCACAGATACGCAGTATTTT.

CDR3 amino acids: CASSHRAGSTDTQYF. The DNA of the CDR3 is TGCGCCAGCAGCCACCGAGCGGGGTCCACAGATACGCAGTATTTT. V is TRBV4-3 and J is TRBJ2-3; 7 bases line up with TRBD2. J was trimmed by 2 bases and V by 3 bases; bases with no gene match: 5. The CDR3 runs 15 residues. From germline, CDR1 is LGHNA and CDR2 YSLEER.

The chain is built from TRBV18 and TRBJ2-7; no clear D gene. The CDR3 totals 11 residues. Germline CDR1 KGHSH, CDR2 LQKENI. Between the trimmed V and J ends, which lost 3 bases and 4 bases, there was a span of 4 bases. CDR3 nucleotides: TGTGCCAGCTCACCCCTGTACGAGCAGTACTTC. It yields the protein CASSPLYEQYF.

V gene TRBV30 combines with J gene TRBJ2-1; unclear D gene. The CDR3 runs to 10 residues. V lost 1 base, J lost 7 bases, and 2 bases lay in between. Looked up from germline, CDR1 is GTSNPN and CDR2 is SVGIG (reference sequence). DNA of the CDR3: TGTGCCTGGAGTGGAAATGAGCAGTTCTTC. Residues: CAWSGNEQFF.

With regard to this clone: The same CDR3 can be traced to other DNA sequences in this sample. V and J are TRBV18 and TRBJ1-1, with no clear D. Germline CDR1 reads KGHSH; CDR2 reads LQKENI. The CDR3 covers 13 residues. V shed 3 bases and J shed 1 base, with 6 bases lying between them. CDR3 coding DNA: TGTGCCAGCTCACCCCGGGGGAACACTGAAGCTTTCTTT. This sequence encodes CASSPRGNTEAFF.

This clone occurred a few times. This chain connects TRBV7-6 to TRBJ2-2; 9 positions agree with TRBD2. V lost 3 bases to trimming and J lost 6 bases; unmatched junction nucleotides: 8. CDR3 length: 16 residues. The V gene's germline CDR1 is SGHVS and CDR2 FNYEAQ. CDR3 protein: CASSFLSGSAAGELFF. Written as DNA, the CDR3 is TGTGCCAGCAGCTTCCTTAGCGGGAGTGCGGCCGGGGAGCTGTTTTTT.

The CDR3 is CASSLRQSGGVSNQPQHF. In DNA form, the CDR3 reads TGTGCCAGTAGTCTACGACAAAGCGGGGGGGTTAGCAATCAGCCCCAGCATTTT. The chain combines TRBV19 with TRBJ1-5; a weak D match, TRBD1 (5 bases). The CDR3 covers 18 residues. Per the germline V gene, CDR1 is LNHDA and CDR2 is SQIVND (reference sequence). V dropped 5 bases and J dropped 0 bases, with 20 bases sitting between them.

The rearrangement links TRBV28 to TRBJ1-5; 7 nucleotides align to TRBD1. V shed 5 bases and J 4 bases; nucleotides not matched to a gene: 8. CDR3 length: 15 residues. The germline CDR1 and CDR2 sequences are MDHEN and SYDVKM. The CDR3 loop reads CASSLAGTANQPQHF. CDR3 sequence (DNA): TGTGCCAGCAGTCTGGCCGGGACAGCAAATCAGCCCCAGCATTTT.

This clone was seen only a few times. The chain carries TRBV28 and TRBJ2-3; 9 bases map to TRBD2. In germline, CDR1 is MDHEN, CDR2 SYDVKM. The CDR3 sequence is 14 residues long. Trimming removed 3 bases from V and 3 bases from J; junction bases left unmatched: 1. The CDR3 coding sequence is TGTGCCAGCAGTTTTCTAGCGGGAACAGATACGCAGTATTTT. It specifies CASSFLAGTDTQYF.

The chain uses TRBV7-9 and TRBJ1-1, with a possible D match to TRBD1 (5 bases). The length of the CDR3 is 14 residues. V lost 5 bases to trimming and J lost 9 bases, with 19 bases between them. Germline V gene data show CDR1 as SEHNR and CDR2 as FQNEAQ (reference sequence). CDR3 bases: TGTGCCAGCAGCCCGGGGGTGACCGGGACCAAAGCTTTCTTT. This translates into CASSPGVTGTKAFF.

This clone was seen more than once but under ten times. The V and J genes are TRBV30 and TRBJ1-1, with no clear D. V shed 2 bases and J shed 0 bases, with 7 bases lying between them. Germline lookup yields CDR1 GTSNPN and CDR2 SVGIG (reference sequence). The CDR3 loop spans 13 amino acids. CDR3: CAWSHRVNTEAFF. In nucleotides, the CDR3 is TGTGCCTGGAGTCATAGGGTGAACACTGAAGCTTTCTTT.

The chain links TRBV5-4 to TRBJ1-1; no definite D call. The V end lost 0 bases, the J end lost 2 bases, and 8 bases lay between the germline ends. The CDR3 contains 14 residues. Germline V lookup: CDR1 SGHNT, CDR2 YYREEE (reference sequence). The CDR3 sequence: CASSLAVANTEAFF. The CDR3 nucleotides read TGTGCCAGCAGCTTGGCGGTAGCTAACACTGAAGCTTTCTTT.

The J gene is TRBJ1-1, the V gene TRBV9, with D uncertain. CDR1 and CDR2 (germline): SGDLS, YYNGEE. Trimming removed 1 base from V and 1 base from J, with 8 bases in between. The CDR3 has 14 amino acids. For the CDR3, the DNA is TGTGCCAGCAGCGTACTGATGGAGAACACTGAAGCTTTCTTT. It translates to CASSVLMENTEAFF.

The V gene is TRBV14, the J gene TRBJ2-4, with 9 bases that match TRBD1. This CDR3 has 14 residues. CDR1 SGHDN and CDR2 FVKESK come from the germline V gene. Trimming removed 4 bases from V and 7 bases from J; junction bases left unmatched: 5. The CDR3 DNA sequence: TGTGCCAGCAGCCCCCCCGGGACAGGGAACATTCAGTACTTC. Protein sequence: CASSPPGTGNIQYF.

The rearrangement joins TRBV5-1 to TRBJ1-1; 10 bases match TRBD1. The V segment lost 4 bases and the J segment 0 bases; nucleotides outside the gene matches: 9. Germline loops: CDR1 SGHRS, CDR2 YFSETQ. The CDR3 extends over 17 amino acids. As DNA, the CDR3 is TGCGCCAGCAGCCTCCGGACAGGGGGGACCATGAACACTGAAGCTTTCTTT. Residues: CASSLRTGGTMNTEAFF.